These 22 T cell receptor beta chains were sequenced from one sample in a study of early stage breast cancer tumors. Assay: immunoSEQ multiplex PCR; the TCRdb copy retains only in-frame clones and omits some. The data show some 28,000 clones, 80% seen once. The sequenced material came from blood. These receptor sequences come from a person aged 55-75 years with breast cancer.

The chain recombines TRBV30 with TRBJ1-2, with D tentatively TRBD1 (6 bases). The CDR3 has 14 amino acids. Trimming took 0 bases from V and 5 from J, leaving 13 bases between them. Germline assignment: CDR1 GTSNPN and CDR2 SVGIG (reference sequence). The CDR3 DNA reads TGTGCCTGGAGTGTACTGCAGGGGTTATATGGCTACACCTTC. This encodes CAWSVLQGLYGYTF.

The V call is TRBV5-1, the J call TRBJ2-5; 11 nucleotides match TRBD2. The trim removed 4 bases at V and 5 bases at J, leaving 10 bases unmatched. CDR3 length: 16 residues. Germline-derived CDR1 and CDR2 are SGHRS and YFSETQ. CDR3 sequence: CASSLIAGGPGETQYF. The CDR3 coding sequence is TGCGCCAGCAGCCTTATAGCGGGAGGGCCGGGGGAGACCCAGTACTTC.

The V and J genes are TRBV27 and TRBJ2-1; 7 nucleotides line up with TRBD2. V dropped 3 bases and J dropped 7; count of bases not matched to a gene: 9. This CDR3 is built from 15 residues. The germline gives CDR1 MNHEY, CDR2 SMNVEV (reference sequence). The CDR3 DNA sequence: TGTGCCAGCAGTTTTAGTCCTAGCGGAAGTAATGAGCAGTTCTTC. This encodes CASSFSPSGSNEQFF.

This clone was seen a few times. CDR3 in amino acids: CSVDRGRVGYTF. The CDR3 nucleotides read TGCAGCGTCGACAGGGGGCGCGTCGGCTACACCTTC. V and J are TRBV29-1 and TRBJ1-2; 10 nucleotides agree with TRBD1. Germline values: CDR1 SQVTM, CDR2 ANQGSEA. With V trimmed by 6 bases and J by 8 bases, 6 bases remained unmatched. This CDR3 contains 12 residues.

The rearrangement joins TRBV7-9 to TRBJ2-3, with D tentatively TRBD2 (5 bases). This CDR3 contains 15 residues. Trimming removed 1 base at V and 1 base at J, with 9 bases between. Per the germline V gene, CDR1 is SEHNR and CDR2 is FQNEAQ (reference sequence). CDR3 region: CASSLGSARTDTQYF. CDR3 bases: TGTGCCAGCAGCTTAGGTAGCGCACGCACAGATACGCAGTATTTT.

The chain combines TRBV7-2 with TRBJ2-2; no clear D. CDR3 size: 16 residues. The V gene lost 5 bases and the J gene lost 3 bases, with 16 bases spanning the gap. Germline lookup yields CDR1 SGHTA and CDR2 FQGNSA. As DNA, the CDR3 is TGTGCCAGCAGCCTAAAGTCACTACAAGACACCGGGGAGCTGTTTTTT. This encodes CASSLKSLQDTGELFF.

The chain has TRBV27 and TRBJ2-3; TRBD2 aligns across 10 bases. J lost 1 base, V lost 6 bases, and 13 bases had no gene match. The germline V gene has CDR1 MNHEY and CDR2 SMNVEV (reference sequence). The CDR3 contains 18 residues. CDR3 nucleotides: TGTGCCAGCAGGAAGGGGGGTGGACTAGCGGCCCGCACAGATACGCAGTATTTT. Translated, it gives CASRKGGGLAARTDTQYF.

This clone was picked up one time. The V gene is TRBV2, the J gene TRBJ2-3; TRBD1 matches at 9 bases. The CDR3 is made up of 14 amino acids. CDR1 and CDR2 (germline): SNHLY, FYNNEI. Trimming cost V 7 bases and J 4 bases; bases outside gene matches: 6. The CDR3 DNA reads TGTGCCAGCATTCGGGGACAGGGTGCAGATACGCAGTATTTT. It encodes CASIRGQGADTQYF.

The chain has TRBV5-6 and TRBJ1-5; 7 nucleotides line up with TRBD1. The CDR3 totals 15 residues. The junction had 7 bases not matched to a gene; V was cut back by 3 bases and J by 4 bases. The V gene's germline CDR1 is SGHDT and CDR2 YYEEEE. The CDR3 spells CASSSVQGRNQPQHF. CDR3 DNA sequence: TGTGCCAGCAGCTCGGTACAGGGGCGTAATCAGCCCCAGCATTTT.

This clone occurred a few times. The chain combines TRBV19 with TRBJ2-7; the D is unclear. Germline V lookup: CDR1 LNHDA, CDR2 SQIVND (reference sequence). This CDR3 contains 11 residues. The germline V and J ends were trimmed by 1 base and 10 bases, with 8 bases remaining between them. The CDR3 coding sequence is TGTGCCAGTAGTATAGCGGGTACCCAGTACTTC. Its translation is CASSIAGTQYF.

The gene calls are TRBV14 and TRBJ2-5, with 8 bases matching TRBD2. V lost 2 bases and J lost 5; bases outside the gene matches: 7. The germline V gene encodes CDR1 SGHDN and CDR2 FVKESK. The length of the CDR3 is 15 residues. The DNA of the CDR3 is TGTGCCAGCAGCCAAATTAGCGGGATCGGGGAGACCCAGTACTTC. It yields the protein CASSQISGIGETQYF.

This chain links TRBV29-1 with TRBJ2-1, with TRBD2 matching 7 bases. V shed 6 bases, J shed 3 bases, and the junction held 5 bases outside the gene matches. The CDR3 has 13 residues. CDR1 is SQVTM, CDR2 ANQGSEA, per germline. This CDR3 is CSVKREVYNEQFF. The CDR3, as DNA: TGCAGCGTAAAACGGGAGGTCTACAATGAGCAGTTCTTC.

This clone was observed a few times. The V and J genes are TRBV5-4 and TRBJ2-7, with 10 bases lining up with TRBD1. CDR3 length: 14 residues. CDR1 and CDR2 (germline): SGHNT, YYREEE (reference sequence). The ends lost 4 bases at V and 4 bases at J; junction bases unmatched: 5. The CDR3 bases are TGTGCCAGCAGCCCCCCGGGACAGGGGTACGAGCAGTACTTC. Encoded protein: CASSPPGQGYEQYF.

CDR3 sequence (DNA): TGTGCCAGCTCACCAAGCGGGCAGGTCTCCTACGAGCAGTACTTC. This sequence encodes CASSPSGQVSYEQYF. This chain links TRBV18 with TRBJ2-7, with D possibly being TRBD2 (6 bases). V shed 2 bases and J shed 0 bases, with 11 bases lying between them. This CDR3 is built from 15 residues. Germline loops: CDR1 KGHSH, CDR2 LQKENI. The entire variable domain, with the rest obtained from reference TRBV18 and TRBJ2-7, is as follows: NAGVMQNPRHLVRRRGQEARLRCSPMKGHSHVYWYRQLPEEGLKFMVYLQKENIIDESGMPKERFSAEFPKEGPSILRIQQVVRGDSAAYFCASSPSGQVSYEQYFGPGTRLTVT.

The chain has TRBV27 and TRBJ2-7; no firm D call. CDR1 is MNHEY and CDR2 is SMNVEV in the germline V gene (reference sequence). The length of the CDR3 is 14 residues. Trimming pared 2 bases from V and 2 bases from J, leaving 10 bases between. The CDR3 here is CASSLGRPPYEQYF. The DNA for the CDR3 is TGTGCCAGCAGTTTAGGCAGGCCTCCCTACGAGCAGTACTTC.

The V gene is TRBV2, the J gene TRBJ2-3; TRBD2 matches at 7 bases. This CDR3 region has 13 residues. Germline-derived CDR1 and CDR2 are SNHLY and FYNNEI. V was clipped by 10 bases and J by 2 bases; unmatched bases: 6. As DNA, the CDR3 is TGTGCCACAAGCCGGGACTACACAGATACGCAGTATTTT. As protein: CATSRDYTDTQYF.

CDR3 bases: TGCGCCAGCAGTCCGAGCGGGAGAGCGTACGAGCAGTACTTC. Its protein product is CASSPSGRAYEQYF. V and J are TRBV5-1 and TRBJ2-7; 8 nucleotides agree with TRBD2. Looked up from germline, CDR1 is SGHRS and CDR2 is YFSETQ. The CDR3 totals 14 residues. V dropped 5 bases and J dropped 4; count of bases not matched to a gene: 8.

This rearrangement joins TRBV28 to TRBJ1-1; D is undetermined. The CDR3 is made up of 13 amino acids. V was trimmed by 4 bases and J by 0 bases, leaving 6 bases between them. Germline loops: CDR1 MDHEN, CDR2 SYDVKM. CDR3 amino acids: CASSSNMNTEAFF. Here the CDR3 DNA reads TGTGCCAGCAGTTCCAACATGAACACTGAAGCTTTCTTT.

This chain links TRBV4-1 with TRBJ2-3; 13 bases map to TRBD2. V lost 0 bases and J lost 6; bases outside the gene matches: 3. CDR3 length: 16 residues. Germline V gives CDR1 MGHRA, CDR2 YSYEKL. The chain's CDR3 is CASSQETSGRADTQYF. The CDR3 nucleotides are TGCGCCAGCAGCCAAGAAACTAGCGGGAGGGCGGATACGCAGTATTTT.

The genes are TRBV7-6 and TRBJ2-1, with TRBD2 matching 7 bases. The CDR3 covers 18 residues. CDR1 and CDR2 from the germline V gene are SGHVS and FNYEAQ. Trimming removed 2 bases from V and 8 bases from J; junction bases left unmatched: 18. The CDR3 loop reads CASSLLSGGGSYRDEQFF. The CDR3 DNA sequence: TGTGCCAGCAGCTTACTTTCTGGCGGCGGGAGTTATCGGGATGAGCAGTTCTTC.

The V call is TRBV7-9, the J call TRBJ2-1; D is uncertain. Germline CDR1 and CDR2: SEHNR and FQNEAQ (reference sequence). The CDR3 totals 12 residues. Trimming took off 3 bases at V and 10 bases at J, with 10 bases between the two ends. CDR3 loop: CASSFVGTEQFF. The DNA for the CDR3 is TGTGCCAGCAGCTTTGTTGGCACAGAGCAGTTCTTC. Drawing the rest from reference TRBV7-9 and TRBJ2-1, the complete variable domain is DTGVSQNPRHKITKRGQNVTFRCDPISEHNRLYWYRQTLGQGPEFLTYFQNEAQLEKSRLLSDRFSAERPKGSFSTLEIQRTEQGDSAMYLCASSFVGTEQFFGPGTRLTVL.

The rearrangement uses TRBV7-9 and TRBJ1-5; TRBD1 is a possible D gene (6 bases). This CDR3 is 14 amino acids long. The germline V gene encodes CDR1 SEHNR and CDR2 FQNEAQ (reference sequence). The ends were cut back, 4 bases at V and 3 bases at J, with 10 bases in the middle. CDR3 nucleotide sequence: TGTGCCAGCAGCTCATCAGGGGTCAATCAGCCCCAGCATTTT. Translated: CASSSSGVNQPQHF.